These T cell receptor beta chains were read from a single sample in a study of OX40 agonist ivuxolimab in advanced cancers. Generated by immunoSEQ multiplex PCR, the TCRdb table keeps only in-frame clones and is missing some. The sample shows approximately 44,000 clones, around 90% of them seen only once. The sample here was CD4+ or CD8+ T cells sorted from blood, taken in a trial of the OX40 agonist ivuxolimab. The receptors were sampled from an adult with an advanced solid tumor such as melanoma, head and neck, liver or kidney cancer. Both conserved end residues are trimmed from each CDR3.

>TRBJ2-7|TRBV7-9
ASMAGSGPYEQY
>TRBJ2-5|TRBV10-3
AISAPAAKGQETQY
>TRBJ2-7|TRBV6-5
ASSYSSGQSYEQY
>TRBJ2-5|TRBV15
ATSRTGRRETQY
>TRBJ2-2|TRBV6-5
ASSVYGELF
>TRBJ2-1|TRBV20-1
SADDEYEQF
>TRBJ1-1|TRBV5-6
ASSFGLANQAF
>TRBJ2-1|TRBV9
ASSVGSGGNYNEQF
>TRBJ2-5|TRBV5-1
ASSFDRLSETQY
>TRBJ2-7|TRBV19
ASSPTASYEQY
>TRBJ2-2|TRBV12-5
ASGSTGSSGELF
>TRBJ2-7|TRBV4-3
ASSQGLASSYEQY
>TRBJ1-2|TRBV5-6
ASSFSRTNYGYT
>TRBJ2-7|TRBV5-8
ASSSRIPLYEQY
>TRBJ1-3|TRBV19
ASSIDGYSGNTIY
>TRBJ1-2|TRBV30
AWDRGYGYT
>TRBJ2-7|TRBV7-9
ASSLGQGTYEQY
>TRBJ2-2|TRBV13
ASSPSGRANTGELF
>TRBJ2-5|TRBV29-1
SVDFPLQETQY
>TRBJ2-7|TRBV6-5
ASSEGQRPYEQY
>TRBJ2-7|TRBV4-1
ASSQGLLAGDYEQY
>TRBJ2-3|TRBV29-1
SVQYGGSTDTQY
>TRBJ1-1|TRBV10-3
AISVTDTANTEAF
>TRBJ2-3|TRBV9
ASSVDTGGITDTQY
>TRBJ1-3|TRBV7-9
ASSSGVYRDSSGNTIY
>TRBJ2-7|TRBV9
ASSVSDRAYEQY
>TRBJ1-2|TRBV2
ASSGQGTAYGYT
>TRBJ2-1|TRBV5-1
ASSFIGSEQF
>TRBJ1-5|TRBV6-6
ASSRGYSNQPQH
>TRBJ1-3|TRBV7-8
ASATGNTIY
>TRBJ1-2|TRBV14
ASSLSQGGYGYT
>TRBJ2-2|TRBV6-5
ASSWTGPNTGELF
>TRBJ1-2|TRBV28
ASTISVRQGYNYGYT
>TRBJ2-2|TRBV4-1
ASSHLTGGYTGELF
>TRBJ1-4|TRBV28
ASRRNSAATNEKLF
>TRBJ2-5|TRBV19
ASRTGLQETQY
>TRBJ2-5|TRBV18
ASSPLAGAVQETQY
>TRBJ2-5|TRBV6-1
ASTRTDEETQY
>TRBJ1-5|TRBV19
ATGTGAYQPQH
>TRBJ2-1|TRBV27
ASSLSADPRNEQF
>TRBJ1-1|TRBV4-1
ASSQEGYGDQTGNTEAF
>TRBJ2-2|TRBV6-5
ASSYSGTHTGELF
>TRBJ1-1|TRBV6-6
ASSPNTEAF
>TRBJ1-1|TRBV6-1
ASRGGGAGPAF
>TRBJ2-5|TRBV4-3
ASSQLGLGEETQY
>TRBJ1-1|TRBV6-5
ASSYWPANTEAF
>TRBJ2-3|TRBV25-1
ASSESFSPSGRTDTQY
>TRBJ2-7|TRBV5-4
ASSPGLLSYEQY
>TRBJ1-4|TRBV15
ATRGVLSRGEEKLF
>TRBJ2-7|TRBV29-1
SVEGILEGSYEQY
>TRBJ2-2|TRBV7-9
ASSLSGSNTGELF
>TRBJ2-7|TRBV21-1
ASSKQQTYEQY
>TRBJ2-7|TRBV13
ASSLSDRGEQY